The 17 T cell receptor beta chains below were found in one sample sequenced in a study of blood T cell repertoires in COVID-19. TCRdb keeps only in-frame clones here, not all; method: immunoSEQ multiplex PCR. The top ten hold 12% of the sample, which has tens of thousands of clones, approximately 86% seen once. Material for sequencing was peripheral blood. The source is a human donor in a cohort sampled during active COVID-19.

The J gene is TRBJ2-1, the V gene TRBV5-6; 8 nucleotides agree with TRBD2. Germline CDR1 and CDR2: SGHDT and YYEEEE. The CDR3 runs to 14 residues. V lost 6 bases to trimming and J lost 8 bases; unmatched junction nucleotides: 10. The CDR3 DNA is TGTGCCAGCACCGTTATAGCGGGGACATATGAGCAGTTCTTC. This sequence encodes CASTVIAGTYEQFF. The whole variable domain, filled in from reference TRBV5-6 and TRBJ2-1, reads DAGVTQSPTHLIKTRGQQVTLRCSPKSGHDTVSWYQQALGQGPQFIFQYYEEEERQRGNFPDRFSGHQFPNYSSELNVNALLLGDSALYLCASTVIAGTYEQFFGPGTRLTVL.

In this sample, this clone turned up once. V gene TRBV28 combines with J gene TRBJ2-7; D call uncertain. Germline loops: CDR1 MDHEN, CDR2 SYDVKM. The CDR3 runs to 14 residues. Trimming cost V 6 bases and J 4 bases, with 16 bases left between them. The CDR3 loop reads CASSPTISSYEQYF. CDR3 coding DNA: TGTGCCAGCAGCCCCACTATTAGCTCTTACGAGCAGTACTTC.

The rearrangement links TRBV7-3 to TRBJ1-1; TRBD1 matches 7 bases. Germline assignment: CDR1 SGHTA and CDR2 FQGTGA. V was clipped by 5 bases and J by 4 bases; unmatched bases: 7. The CDR3 is 14 amino acids. The CDR3 DNA reads as TGTGCCAGCAGCCGGACAGGTGGTATCACTGAAGCTTTCTTT. Translated, it gives CASSRTGGITEAFF.

The chain has TRBV9 and TRBJ2-5; TRBD2 is a possible D gene (5 bases). The V gene lost 0 bases and the J gene lost 1 base, with 13 bases spanning the gap. The CDR3 totals 16 residues. CDR1 SGDLS and CDR2 YYNGEE come from the germline V gene. This chain's CDR3 is CASSVASGPPQETQYF. The CDR3 DNA follows: TGTGCCAGCAGCGTAGCGAGCGGCCCCCCCCAAGAGACCCAGTACTTC. The full variable domain, with the rest looked up from reference TRBV9 and TRBJ2-5, is DSGVTQTPKHLITATGQRVTLRCSPRSGDLSVYWYQQSLDQGLQFLIQYYNGEERAKGNILERFSAQQFPDLHSELNLSSLELGDSALYFCASSVASGPPQETQYFGPGTRLLVL.

The gene calls are TRBV2 and TRBJ2-1; the D gene is possibly TRBD2 (6 bases). There are 13 residues in the CDR3. Germline CDR1 and CDR2: SNHLY and FYNNEI. Trimming took off 9 bases at V and 4 bases at J, with 13 bases between the two ends. Here the CDR3 reads CASLKRGYNEQFF. For the CDR3, the DNA is TGTGCCAGTTTAAAACGGGGGTACAATGAGCAGTTCTTC.

The V gene is TRBV24-1, the J gene TRBJ1-4; 11 nucleotides agree with TRBD1. Germline V gene data show CDR1 as KGHDR and CDR2 as SFDVKD. The V and J ends lost 2 bases and 5 bases, in that order; junction bases with no gene match: 9. The CDR3 extends over 18 amino acids. The CDR3: CATSDSRGTGGRNEKLFF. The CDR3, as DNA: TGTGCCACCAGTGATTCGCGTGGGACAGGGGGACGAAATGAAAAACTGTTTTTT.

V usage is TRBV5-6 and J usage is TRBJ2-7, with 10 bases identical to TRBD2. The CDR3 spans 16 residues. Germline CDR1 is SGHDT and CDR2 is YYEEEE. V lost 4 bases, J lost 0 bases, and 7 bases stayed unmatched. The DNA for the CDR3 is TGTGCCAGCAGCCTCCTAGCGGGGGCGAACTCCTACGAGCAGTACTTC. Its protein is CASSLLAGANSYEQYF.

The chain joins TRBV11-1 to TRBJ1-1; D gene uncertain. The CDR3 is 14 residues long. CDR1 and CDR2 (germline): SGHAT, FQDESV (reference sequence). Trimming cost V 1 base and J 0 bases, with 6 bases left between them. The CDR3 region is CASSLEQVNTEAFF. The CDR3 DNA is TGTGCCAGCAGCTTAGAGCAGGTGAACACTGAAGCTTTCTTT.

The rearrangement uses TRBV2 and TRBJ2-1; no clear D gene. This CDR3 is built from 16 residues. V was clipped by 6 bases and J by 0 bases, with 15 bases between them. CDR1 is SNHLY, CDR2 FYNNEI, per germline. The CDR3 DNA follows: TGTGCCAGCAGAATACTGACTCGCCGCTCCTACAATGAGCAGTTCTTC. Translating it yields CASRILTRRSYNEQFF.

V is TRBV7-9 and J is TRBJ2-7; the D gene is possibly TRBD1 (6 bases). The CDR3 totals 15 residues. V was shortened by 5 bases and J by 0 bases, with 14 bases between the two germline ends. Per germline, CDR1 SEHNR and CDR2 FQNEAQ (reference sequence). The CDR3 loop is CASSGEGDNSYEQYF. DNA for the CDR3: TGTGCCAGCAGCGGGGAAGGGGACAACTCCTACGAGCAGTACTTC.

V usage is TRBV27 and J usage is TRBJ1-5; D is undetermined. CDR1 is MNHEY and CDR2 is SMNVEV in the germline V gene (reference sequence). This CDR3 is built from 13 residues. Trimming stripped 8 bases from V and 6 bases from J, with 14 bases between. CDR3 in amino acids: CASGGAGVQPQHF. CDR3 sequence (DNA): TGTGCCAGCGGAGGAGCTGGTGTTCAGCCCCAGCATTTT.

The chain recombines TRBV6-2 or TRBV6-3 with TRBJ1-6, with 8 positions matching TRBD1. The CDR3 runs 14 residues. Germline V gene sequence: CDR1 MNHEY, CDR2 SVGEGT. V shed 4 bases and J 9 bases; nucleotides not matched to a gene: 5. CDR3 nucleotide sequence: TGTGCCAGCAGTTCGACAGGGGTGAGTTCACCCCTCCACTTT. It yields the protein CASSSTGVSSPLHF.

The gene calls are TRBV25-1 and TRBJ2-3; tentative D call: TRBD1 (5 bases). The V gene's germline CDR1 is MGHDK and CDR2 SYGVNS. Deletions cut 11 bases from V and 2 bases from J, with 17 bases between. This CDR3 spans 14 amino acids. CDR3 sequence (DNA): TGTGCCCCTCCAGGGCTAGAAATCACAGATACGCAGTATTTT. It specifies CAPPGLEITDTQYF.

This clone was picked up a small number of times. The gene calls are TRBV5-1 and TRBJ2-7, with 9 bases matching TRBD1. This CDR3 has 14 residues. V was pared by 3 bases and J by 1 base, with 2 bases of the junction left unmatched. Per germline, CDR1 SGHRS and CDR2 YFSETQ. CDR3 region: CASSYDRGSYEQYF. The CDR3 coding sequence is TGCGCCAGCAGCTACGACAGGGGGTCCTACGAGCAGTACTTC.

Concerning this clone itself: The sample has other DNA sequences that encode this CDR3 too. V usage is TRBV5-1 and J usage is TRBJ2-7, with 9 bases that match TRBD1. The CDR3 spans 14 residues. CDR1 SGHRS and CDR2 YFSETQ come from the germline V gene. Trimming at V came to 4 bases and at J to 1 base, leaving 3 bases not matched to a gene. The CDR3 DNA is TGCGCCAGCAGCCCGGGACAGGGATCCTACGAGCAGTACTTC. It yields the protein CASSPGQGSYEQYF.

This clone was recorded a few times. J is TRBJ1-6 and V is TRBV5-1, with D possibly being TRBD1 (6 bases). This CDR3 spans 16 amino acids. Trimming stripped 7 bases from V and 5 bases from J, with 19 bases between. Germline CDR1 SGHRS, CDR2 YFSETQ. CDR3 residues: CASSDPQQGNNSPLHF. As DNA, the CDR3 is TGCGCCAGCTCAGACCCCCAGCAGGGGAATAATTCACCCCTCCACTTT.

This chain links TRBV5-1 with TRBJ2-3, with TRBD2 as a possible D gene (7 bases). Deletions cut 0 bases from V and 5 bases from J, with 10 bases between. The CDR3 loop spans 14 amino acids. Germline V CDR1 and CDR2: SGHRS, YFSETQ. In nucleotides, the CDR3 is TGCGCCAGCAGCTTGGGGGGGGGCAAAGATACGCAGTATTTT. Its protein product is CASSLGGGKDTQYF.